A selection of T cell receptor beta chains follows, all from one sample in a study of cytomegalovirus exposure and HLA in healthy donors. Data came from immunoSEQ multiplex PCR; TCRdb stores just in-frame clones and leaves some out. Here the sample spans around 250,000 clones, 80% to 95% being singletons. Source material: PBMCs. These receptors were taken from a woman in her 30s in good health and CMV-seronegative. CDR3s include the opening cysteine and the closing phenylalanine or tryptophan. Fields, in order: CDR3 protein, CDR3 DNA, V gene, J gene, D gene. The D gene is left open where the match is weak.

CDR3 protein: CASSPPGRGTYEQYF
CDR3 DNA: TGTGCCAGCTCACCCCCGGGACGGGGAACCTACGAGCAGTACTTC
V gene: TRBV18
J gene: TRBJ2-7
D gene: .

CDR3 protein: CAISESIGNYGYTF
CDR3 DNA: TGTGCCATCAGTGAGTCTATAGGGAACTATGGCTACACCTTC
V gene: TRBV10-3
J gene: TRBJ1-2
D gene: .

CDR3 protein: CASSLWTGGVEQFF
CDR3 DNA: TGTGCCAGCAGCTTGTGGACTGGCGGCGTTGAGCAGTTCTTC
V gene: TRBV11-2
J gene: TRBJ2-1
D gene: .

CDR3 protein: CASSVAPEIGELFF
CDR3 DNA: TGTGCCAGCAGCGTAGCTCCGGAGATCGGGGAGCTGTTTTTT
V gene: TRBV9
J gene: TRBJ2-2
D gene: .

CDR3 protein: CASSRGSGRGFYEQYF
CDR3 DNA: TGTGCCAGCAGCCGGGGTTCGGGCAGGGGGTTCTACGAGCAGTACTTC
V gene: TRBV6-6
J gene: TRBJ2-7
D gene: TRBD1

CDR3 protein: CASSSRVRGSYEQYF
CDR3 DNA: TGTGCCAGCAGCTCTAGGGTGAGAGGCTCCTACGAGCAGTACTTC
V gene: TRBV7-8
J gene: TRBJ2-7
D gene: .

CDR3 protein: CASSQASGDEQYF
CDR3 DNA: TGCGCCAGCAGCCAAGCGTCGGGAGACGAGCAGTACTTC
V gene: TRBV4-1
J gene: TRBJ2-7
D gene: .

CDR3 protein: CASSPTLGRLQEKLFF
CDR3 DNA: TGTGCCAGCAGCCCGACCTTGGGTCGGCTTCAGGAAAAACTGTTTTTT
V gene: TRBV7-9
J gene: TRBJ1-4
D gene: .

CDR3 protein: CAISKRRMSYNEQFF
CDR3 DNA: TGTGCCATCAGTAAACGCCGTATGTCCTACAATGAGCAGTTCTTC
V gene: TRBV10-3
J gene: TRBJ2-1
D gene: .

CDR3 protein: CASGRTGIGNEQYF
CDR3 DNA: TGTGCCAGCGGTCGGACAGGGATAGGTAACGAGCAGTACTTC
V gene: TRBV7-6
J gene: TRBJ2-7
D gene: TRBD1